This T cell receptor (beta chain) was recovered during a study of identical twins. One entry per CDR3 protein results from TCRdb running MiXCR on the 5' RACE reads. Here the sample spans just over 450,000 distinct CDR3 sequences, 12% to 15% being singletons. The data also belong to a second study, concerning yellow fever vaccine responses in identical twins.

The sample was CD4+ T cells sorted from blood. This receptor was obtained from a woman between 18 and 30 years old in good health.

CDR3 sequence: CAWSVRDGSSGANVLTF. CDR3 in DNA: TGTGCCTGGAGTGTACGGGACGGATCCTCTGGGGCCAACGTCCTGACTTTC. The chain is built from TRBV30 and TRBJ2-6; tentatively, D is TRBD1 or TRBD2 (5 bases each). The CDR3 totals 17 residues. CDR1 and CDR2 from the germline V gene are GTSNPN and SVGIG (reference sequence). V lost 0 bases, J lost 0 bases, and 12 bases lay in between.